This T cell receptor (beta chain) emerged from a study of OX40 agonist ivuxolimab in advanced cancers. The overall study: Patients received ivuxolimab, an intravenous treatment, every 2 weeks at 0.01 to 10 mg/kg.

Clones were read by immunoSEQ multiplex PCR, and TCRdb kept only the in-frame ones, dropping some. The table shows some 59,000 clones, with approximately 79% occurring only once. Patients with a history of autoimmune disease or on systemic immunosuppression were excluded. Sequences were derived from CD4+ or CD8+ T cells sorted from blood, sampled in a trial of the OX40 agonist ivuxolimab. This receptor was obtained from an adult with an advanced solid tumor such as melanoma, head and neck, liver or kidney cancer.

The CDR3 is CASSRARGASYEQYF. As DNA, the CDR3 is TGTGCCAGCAGTAGGGCCAGGGGGGCCTCCTACGAGCAGTACTTC. V and J are TRBV6-6 and TRBJ2-7, with D possibly TRBD1 on 7 matching bases. The CDR3 is made up of 15 amino acids. V lost 5 bases and J lost 0, with 14 bases in between. CDR1 and CDR2 (germline): MNHNY, SVGAGI (reference sequence).